These 16 T cell receptor beta chains were sequenced from one sample in a study of blood T cell repertoires in COVID-19. Assay: immunoSEQ multiplex PCR; the TCRdb copy retains only in-frame clones and omits some. The table lists 350,000 to 500,000 clones, about 88% of them singletons. The source material was PBMCs or T cells enriched from blood (not recorded which). These receptors originate from a woman aged 18-35 years who had been exposed to COVID-19.

The chain employs TRBV3-1 (or the pseudogene TRBV3-2) and TRBJ2-1; the match to TRBD2 covers 11 bases. This CDR3 is 16 amino acids long. Germline loops: CDR1 LGHDT, CDR2 YNNKEL (reference sequence). V was pared by 4 bases and J by 7 bases, with 9 bases of the junction left unmatched. CDR3 sequence: CASSPRLAGSGNEQFF. The CDR3 DNA sequence: TGTGCCAGCAGCCCTCGACTAGCGGGAAGTGGGAATGAGCAGTTCTTC.

J is TRBJ2-7 and V is TRBV5-6; 8 bases are shared with TRBD1. This CDR3 contains 13 residues. J gave up 3 bases and V 4 bases, and 3 bases lay outside the gene matches. CDR1 and CDR2 from the germline V gene are SGHDT and YYEEEE. Here the CDR3 DNA reads TGTGCCAGCAGCGAGACAGGGGTCTACGAGCAGTACTTC. Translation: CASSETGVYEQYF.

The J gene is TRBJ2-2, the V gene TRBV24-1; D possibly corresponds to TRBD2 (5 bases). V lost 4 bases and J lost 1, with 12 bases in between. Germline assignment: CDR1 KGHDR and CDR2 SFDVKD. The CDR3 totals 16 residues. The DNA of the CDR3 is TGTGCCACCAGTGACACCGTCGGGGAGAACACCGGGGAGCTGTTTTTT. Translation gives CATSDTVGENTGELFF.

The chain couples TRBV5-5 to TRBJ2-5; D might be TRBD1 (6 bases). The V gene lost 4 bases and the J gene lost 2 bases, with 18 bases spanning the gap. Germline CDR1 is SGHKS and CDR2 is YYEKEE (reference sequence). This CDR3 is 16 amino acids long. The CDR3 reads CASSPPPRTVQETQYF. The CDR3 DNA is TGTGCCAGCAGCCCCCCACCTCGGACAGTTCAAGAGACCCAGTACTTC.

This chain connects TRBV11-2 to TRBJ1-6, with TRBD1 identical over 10 bases. V lost 5 bases and J lost 8; bases outside the gene matches: 12. Germline V lookup: CDR1 SGHAT, CDR2 FQNNGV. The CDR3 consists of 17 residues. CDR3 DNA: TGTGCCAGCAGCCCCGATGCGGGACAGGGGTTAGATTCACCCCTCCACTTT. Its protein product is CASSPDAGQGLDSPLHF.

The chain combines TRBV4-3 with TRBJ2-5, with a tentative D call TRBD1 (5 bases). The germline V gene has CDR1 LGHNA and CDR2 YSLEER. Trimming took off 0 bases at V and 0 bases at J, with 8 bases between the two ends. The CDR3 has 15 amino acids. CDR3 sequence reads: CASSQDLDNQETQYF. The CDR3 DNA follows: TGCGCCAGCAGCCAAGATTTGGACAACCAAGAGACCCAGTACTTC.

The chain uses TRBV6-1 and TRBJ1-4, with a possible D match to TRBD1 (6 bases). The ends were cut back, 1 base at V and 8 bases at J, with 14 bases in the middle. Germline V gene sequence: CDR1 MNHNS, CDR2 SASEGT. The CDR3 spans 15 residues. CDR3 bases: TGTGCCAGCAGTGAAGATGAGGGGGGGCAGGAAAAACTGTTTTTT. Protein product: CASSEDEGGQEKLFF.

The V and J genes are TRBV19 and TRBJ2-3; D possibly corresponds to TRBD2 (6 bases). Trimming shortened V by 4 bases and J by 5 bases, and 13 bases separated the two germline ends. Looked up from germline, CDR1 is LNHDA and CDR2 is SQIVND (reference sequence). This CDR3 comprises 14 residues. In DNA form, the CDR3 reads TGTGCCAGTAGTACAGGAGGAGGGGTAGATACGCAGTATTTT. Translating gives CASSTGGGVDTQYF. Complete variable domain (other parts from reference TRBV19 and TRBJ2-3): DGGITQSPKYLFRKEGQNVTLSCEQNLNHDAMYWYRQDPGQGLRLIYYSQIVNDFQKGDIAEGYSVSREKKESFPLTVTSAQKNPTAFYLCASSTGGGVDTQYFGPGTRLTVL.

The gene calls are TRBV7-8 and TRBJ2-7, with 9 bases aligning to TRBD1. The length of the CDR3 is 22 residues. The trim removed 5 bases at V and 3 bases at J, leaving 29 bases unmatched. CDR1 SGHVS and CDR2 FQNEAQ come from the germline V gene. The CDR3, as DNA: TGTGCCAGCAGCCCCGGGACAGGGCCACTGGGGCCCTTATCCAGTCCCTACTACGAGCAGTACTTC. This encodes CASSPGTGPLGPLSSPYYEQYF.

CDR3 nucleotides: TGTGCCAGCTCAGCAAGGACAGAGGAGACCCAGTACTTC. Its protein product is CASSARTEETQYF. The chain links TRBV18 to TRBJ2-5; TRBD1 is a possible D gene (6 bases). The germline gives CDR1 KGHSH, CDR2 LQKENI. This CDR3 spans 13 amino acids. V was shortened by 5 bases and J by 5 bases, with 12 bases between the two germline ends.

The chain is built from TRBV11-2 and TRBJ2-4; 8 bases agree with TRBD2. This CDR3 has 16 residues. CDR1 and CDR2 from the germline V gene are SGHAT and FQNNGV. V was clipped by 5 bases and J by 3 bases; unmatched bases: 9. CDR3 loop: CASSVGSGGLKNIQYF. The CDR3 nucleotides are TGTGCCAGCAGCGTAGGCAGCGGGGGCCTCAAAAACATTCAGTACTTC.

The V gene is TRBV28, the J gene TRBJ2-5, with TRBD2 matching 11 bases. V lost 5 bases to trimming and J lost 3 bases; unmatched junction nucleotides: 5. Per germline, CDR1 MDHEN and CDR2 SYDVKM. This CDR3 is 15 amino acids long. The CDR3 spells CASSAPTSGKETQYF. In nucleotides, the CDR3 is TGTGCCAGCAGTGCCCCGACTAGCGGGAAAGAGACCCAGTACTTC.

The V call is TRBV6-5, the J call TRBJ2-5; a possible D gene is TRBD1 (6 bases). CDR1 and CDR2 (germline): MNHEY, SVGAGI. This CDR3 comprises 13 residues. The V and J ends lost 8 bases and 5 bases respectively, with 15 bases between them. CDR3 sequence reads: CASLIQGWETQYF. CDR3 DNA: TGTGCCAGCCTAATACAGGGTTGGGAGACCCAGTACTTC.

The chain uses TRBV19 and TRBJ1-5; TRBD1 matches at 9 bases. Trimming took 9 bases from V and 2 from J; bases not matched to a gene: 20. The CDR3 is 19 residues long. Per the germline V gene, CDR1 is LNHDA and CDR2 is SQIVND (reference sequence). The CDR3 DNA is TGTGCCAGCCGAAATATCCCCGGGACAGGGTGGTTGGGCAATCAGCCCCAGCATTTT. It is translated as CASRNIPGTGWLGNQPQHF.

The chain has TRBV11-3 and TRBJ2-1, with TRBD2 matching 11 bases. The germline gives CDR1 SGHNT, CDR2 YENEEA. This CDR3 contains 15 residues. Losses at the gene ends were 5 bases for V and 5 bases for J; bases not matched to a gene: 5. CDR3 DNA sequence: TGTGCCAGCAGCGCAAGACTAGCGGGGCACAATGAGCAGTTCTTC. It is translated as CASSARLAGHNEQFF.

This chain connects TRBV3-1 (or the pseudogene TRBV3-2) to TRBJ2-7, with D possibly being TRBD2 (6 bases). This CDR3 spans 12 amino acids. Germline CDR1 LGHDT, CDR2 YNNKEL (reference sequence). V shed 6 bases and J shed 3 bases, with 9 bases lying between them. The CDR3 coding sequence is TGTGCCAGCAGTGCCGGGGGCTACGAGCAGTACTTC. Translating gives CASSAGGYEQYF.